This T cell receptor beta chain was sequenced for a study of cytotoxic CD8 clonotypes in ibrutinib-treated CLL. Trimming removed 4 bases at V and 4 bases at J, with 11 bases between. CDR3 length: 13 amino acids. CDR1 is GTSNPN, CDR2 SVGIG, per germline (reference sequence). The assay was immunoSEQ multiplex PCR, and TCRdb's table has in-frame clones only and misses some. The sample yields fewer than 25,000 clones, approximately 69% seen once. This rearrangement joins TRBV30 to TRBJ1-3; D not resolved. Here the sequenced sample was PBMCs, taken before ibrutinib treatment. The clonotype originates from a human donor with chronic lymphocytic leukemia. The CDR3, as DNA: TGTGCCTGGAATGGACCCCCGGGAAACACCATATATTTT. It codes for CAWNGPPGNTIYF.